Below are 5 T cell receptor beta chains sequenced from a single sample in a study of blood T cell repertoires in COVID-19 (dated by TCRdb to the early 2020s). The library was prepared using the immunoSEQ multiplex PCR assay. TCRdb re-hosts the immuneACCESS table, in-frame sequences only. Its copies lack some clones; in the studies checked, an unresolved V gene accounts for under half of them, and the cause for the rest is not known. In this sample the table shows about 460,000 clones, around nine tenths of which occur a single time. 7% to 10% of the sample goes to the ten largest clones. The material sequenced was PBMCs or T cells enriched from blood (not recorded which). The origin of the receptors is a woman aged 60-75 years who had recovered from COVID-19.

The chain joins TRBV5-4 to TRBJ2-1; D perhaps matches TRBD2 (6 bases). Germline lookup yields CDR1 SGHNT and CDR2 YYREEE (reference sequence). Trimming took off 5 bases at V and 13 bases at J, with 13 bases between the two ends. The CDR3 totals 11 residues. In DNA form, the CDR3 reads TGTGCCAGCAGTACTAGCCGTGGTCAGTTCTTC. Translated: CASSTSRGQFF.

J is TRBJ1-1 and V is TRBV28; weak D call: TRBD1 (5 bases). Germline CDR1 reads MDHEN; CDR2 reads SYDVKM. Trimming removed 6 bases at V and 3 bases at J, with 11 bases between. The CDR3 is 13 amino acids. CDR3 sequence (DNA): TGTGCCAGCAGGCGATTCAGGGACACTGAAGCTTTCTTT. It translates to CASRRFRDTEAFF.

The gene calls are TRBV19 and TRBJ2-3; TRBD1 might be the D (6 bases). Deletions cut 5 bases from V and 2 bases from J, with 17 bases between. Germline loops: CDR1 LNHDA, CDR2 SQIVND (reference sequence). The CDR3 runs 16 residues. The DNA of the CDR3 is TGTGCCAGTAGTGACCTCCAGGGGACCCTCACAGATACGCAGTATTTT. Its translation: CASSDLQGTLTDTQYF.

V usage is TRBV6-5 and J usage is TRBJ2-1, with 8 positions matching TRBD1. Germline V CDR1 and CDR2: MNHEY, SVGAGI. The CDR3 extends over 16 amino acids. With 2 bases clipped from V and 1 base from J, the junction kept 4 bases outside the gene matches. The CDR3 sequence: CASSYGTGGSYNEQFF. For the CDR3, the DNA is TGTGCCAGCAGTTACGGTACAGGGGGATCCTACAATGAGCAGTTCTTC.

In the case of this clone: The same CDR3 can be traced to other DNA sequences in this sample. V usage is TRBV5-1 and J usage is TRBJ2-7; D gene unclear. In germline, CDR1 is SGHRS, CDR2 YFSETQ. The CDR3 extends over 14 amino acids. Trimming took off 0 bases at V and 0 bases at J, with 7 bases between the two ends. CDR3 coding DNA: TGCGCCAGCAGCTTGGGAGGAGCCTCCTACGAGCAGTACTTC. This translates into CASSLGGASYEQYF.